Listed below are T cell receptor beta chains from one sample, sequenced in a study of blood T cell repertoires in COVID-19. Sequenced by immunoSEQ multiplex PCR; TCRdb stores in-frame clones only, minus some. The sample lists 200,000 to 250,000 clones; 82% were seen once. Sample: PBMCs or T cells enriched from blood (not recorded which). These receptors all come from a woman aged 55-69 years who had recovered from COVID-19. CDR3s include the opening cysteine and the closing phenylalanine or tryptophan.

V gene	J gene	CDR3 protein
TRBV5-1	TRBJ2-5	CASSLADRAQETQYF
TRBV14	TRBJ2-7	CASSQDRGLLAVRAYEQYF
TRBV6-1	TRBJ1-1	CASSEAARGYTEAFF
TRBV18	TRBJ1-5	CASSLLGQGANQPQHF
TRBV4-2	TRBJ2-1	CASSDSGQGYNEQFF
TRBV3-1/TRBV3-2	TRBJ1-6	CASSHNPDRTANNSPLHF
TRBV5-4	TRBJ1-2	CASSFGGQPYGYTF
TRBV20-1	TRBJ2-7	CSASGYEQYF
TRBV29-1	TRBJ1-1	CSVAGEQNTEAFF
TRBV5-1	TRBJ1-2	CASSLEGQGASGYTF
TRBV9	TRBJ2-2	CASSVDQGAIFGELFF
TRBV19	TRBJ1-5	CASSIGRGQQPQHF
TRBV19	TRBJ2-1	CASSIWARGIPSSYNEQFF
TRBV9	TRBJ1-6	CASSPIGEGSSPLHF
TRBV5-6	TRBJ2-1	CASSPTGDYNEQFF
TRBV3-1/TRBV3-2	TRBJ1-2	CASSQDRGGGKTSVYGYTF
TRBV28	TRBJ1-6	CASSLSSSTGENSPLHF
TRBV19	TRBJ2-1	CASSTLAAEQFF
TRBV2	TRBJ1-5	CASTLGQSNQPQHF
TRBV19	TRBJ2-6	CASDTGAGANVLTF
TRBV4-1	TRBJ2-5	CASSQVPGLAGLHF
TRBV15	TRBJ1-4	CATSRVGGFNEKLFF
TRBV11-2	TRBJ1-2	CASSSMTGDYGYTF
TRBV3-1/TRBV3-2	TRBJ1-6	CASSQGGTGQSPLHF
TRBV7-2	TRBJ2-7	CASSPSPTVGGSSYEQYF